The 11 T cell receptor beta chains listed next were all sequenced from one sample in a study of circulating CD8 cells and anti-PD-1 response in melanoma. Each library started from about 15 ng of total RNA using the QIAseq Immune Repertoire TCR panel. TCRdb independently ran MiXCR on the reads; one entry per CDR3 protein. The sample holds some 700 distinct CDR3 sequences; 10% to 15% are singletons and the top ten take about 39%. Four subsets defined by PD-1 and/or TIGIT were sorted from live CD3+CD8+TCRalphabeta+ cells. The sequencing here drew on CD8+ T cells from PBMCs, taken at baseline or after one month of anti-PD-1 therapy (not recorded which). Receptors originate from a human donor with melanoma.

This clonotype counts as medium-sized. J is TRBJ1-1 and V is TRBV5-5; D might be TRBD1 (6 bases). The CDR3 loop spans 13 amino acids. Trimming shortened V by 4 bases and J by 3 bases, and 10 bases separated the two germline ends. Germline assignment: CDR1 SGHKS and CDR2 YYEKEE (reference sequence). The CDR3 nucleotides read TGTGCCAGCAGCCCCGAGGGGGACACTGAAGCTTTCTTT. This encodes CASSPEGDTEAFF.

By proportion, this clonotype is large. The V call is TRBV7-6, the J call TRBJ2-3; 8 positions agree with TRBD1. Germline values: CDR1 SGHVS, CDR2 FNYEAQ. The CDR3 consists of 13 residues. Losses at the gene ends were 5 bases for V and 5 bases for J; bases not matched to a gene: 3. CDR3: CASSRTGLDTQYF. The CDR3, as DNA: TGTGCCAGCAGCAGGACAGGGCTAGATACGCAGTATTTT.

This clonotype qualifies as large (0.1 to 1%). This rearrangement joins TRBV27 to TRBJ2-1, with D uncertain. This CDR3 has 15 residues. Germline-derived CDR1 and CDR2 are MNHEY and SMNVEV (reference sequence). V was shortened by 4 bases and J by 2 bases, with 12 bases between the two germline ends. The CDR3 DNA sequence: TGTGCCAGCAGTTCGAATCTAGAACCCTACAATGAGCAGTTCTTC. This translates into CASSSNLEPYNEQFF.

Within the sample, this clonotype is medium-sized (0.01 to 0.1%). The CDR3 DNA reads TGTGCCAGCAGCGTAGGGGGGAGCACAGATACGCAGTATTTT. Encoded protein: CASSVGGSTDTQYF. The chain carries TRBV9 and TRBJ2-3; the D gene could be TRBD1 or TRBD2 (5 bases each). There are 14 residues in the CDR3. The ends were cut back, 0 bases at V and 0 bases at J, with 5 bases in the middle. The germline V gene has CDR1 SGDLS and CDR2 YYNGEE.

A remark on this clonotype: It may be a read error: a sequence one base away is much more abundant. The chain is built from TRBV27 and TRBJ2-3; TRBD1 might be the D (5 bases). The J call may be incorrect, as the DNA end agrees better with TRBJ1-5. The CDR3 totals 14 residues. The germline V gene has CDR1 MNHEY and CDR2 SMNVEV (reference sequence). Here the CDR3 DNA reads TGTGCCAGCAGCGATCGACCCCGGGGCGATACGCAGCATTTT. Amino acid sequence: CASSDRPRGDTQHF.

In this sample, this clonotype turned up a few times. A read error may be the cause here, since a much bigger clone is one base away. The CDR3 region has the DNA TGTGCCAGCCAATCGACCTACAAGCAGTACTTC. Protein: CASQSTYKQYF. This chain links TRBV25-1 with TRBJ2-7; unclear D gene. Germline V lookup: CDR1 MGHDK, CDR2 SYGVNS. This CDR3 has 11 amino acids.

By share of the sample, this clonotype is large (0.1 to 1%). CDR3 residues: CASSQDPGVSGTDTQYF. The CDR3 DNA is TGCGCCAGCAGCCAAGATCCTGGAGTGAGCGGCACAGATACGCAGTATTTT. The chain combines TRBV4-3 with TRBJ2-3; D uncertain. This CDR3 spans 17 amino acids. The V gene's germline CDR1 is LGHNA and CDR2 YSLEER. The V end was cut by 0 bases, the J end by 1 base, with 14 bases between.

This clonotype was observed a few times. The chain combines TRBV14 with TRBJ2-7; D ambiguous. The CDR3 has 12 residues. V shed 4 bases and J shed 3 bases, with 7 bases lying between them. Germline values: CDR1 SGHDN, CDR2 FVKESK. As DNA, the CDR3 is TGTGCCAGCAGCCCGGCGAACTACGAGCAGTACTTC. Protein sequence: CASSPANYEQYF.

By sample share, this clonotype is medium-sized. In DNA, the CDR3 is TGCAGTGCTCCGGGACAGGGGGACGCCGGGGAGCTGTTTTTT. Encoded protein: CSAPGQGDAGELFF. The chain employs TRBV20-1 and TRBJ2-2; 11 bases are shared with TRBD1. V lost 5 bases and J lost 6; bases outside the gene matches: 5. The CDR3 totals 14 residues. Germline V gene sequence: CDR1 DFQATT, CDR2 SNEGSKA (reference sequence).

By share of the sample, this clonotype is large. The chain uses TRBV2 and TRBJ2-1, with 8 bases fitting TRBD2. Germline V gene lookup returns CDR1 SNHLY and CDR2 FYNNEI. This CDR3 spans 15 amino acids. V lost 3 bases, J lost 3 bases, and 4 bases stayed unmatched. The CDR3 is CASSEGGLVYNEQFF. CDR3 nucleotide sequence: TGTGCCAGCAGTGAGGGGGGACTAGTCTACAATGAGCAGTTCTTC.

This clonotype ranks as large. The chain joins TRBV7-8 to TRBJ2-1; 10 bases align to TRBD2. CDR1 is SGHVS, CDR2 FQNEAQ, per germline. The CDR3 is 15 residues long. Trimming removed 2 bases from V and 7 bases from J; junction bases left unmatched: 5. CDR3 DNA sequence: TGTGCCAGCAGCTTACAGCGGGGGGGCCGAAATGAGCAGTTCTTC. Translating gives CASSLQRGGRNEQFF.